This TCR beta chain was captured in a study of blood T cells in healthy people across ages. It was with a sample-barcoded 5' primer and a J-beta primer mix that a second PCR of roughly 6 to 11 cycles was run. Researchers report that a template-switch adaptor with 12 random nucleotides tagged each cDNA molecule. One entry per CDR3 protein, called by TCRdb with MiXCR from the 5' RACE reads. The repertoire holds just under 900,000 distinct CDR3 sequences, with 25% to 35% as singletons. Study-wide results and caveats: Donors of long life had a larger count of naive CD4+ cells and greater diversity than aged donors. A strong correlation was found between TCR beta diversity and the percentage of naive T cells.

Concerning this clonotype itself: Its antigen is not identified.

Sequencing was carried out using blood. The clonotype was recovered from an elderly woman in good health.

Here the CDR3 reads CSAIEAIGAFF. Here the CDR3 DNA reads TGCAGTGCTATTGAGGCTATTGGGGCTTTCTTT. V is TRBV20-1 and J is TRBJ1-1; D remains ambiguous. The CDR3 loop spans 11 amino acids. Germline V gene data show CDR1 as DFQATT and CDR2 as SNEGSKA (reference sequence). Trimming stripped 4 bases from V and 11 bases from J, with 14 bases between.